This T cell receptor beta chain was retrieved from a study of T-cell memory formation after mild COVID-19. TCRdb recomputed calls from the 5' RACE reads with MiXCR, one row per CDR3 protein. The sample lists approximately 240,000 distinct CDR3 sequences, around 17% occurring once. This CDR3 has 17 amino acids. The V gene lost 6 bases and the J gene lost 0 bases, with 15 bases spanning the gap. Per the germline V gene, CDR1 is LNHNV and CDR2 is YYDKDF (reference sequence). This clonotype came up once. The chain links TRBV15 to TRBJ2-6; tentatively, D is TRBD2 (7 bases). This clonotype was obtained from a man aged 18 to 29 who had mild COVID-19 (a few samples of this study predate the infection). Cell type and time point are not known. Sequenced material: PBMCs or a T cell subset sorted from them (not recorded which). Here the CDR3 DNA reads TGTGCCACCAGAGGGGGGGGGATTGGCTCTGGGGCCAACGTCCTGACTTTC. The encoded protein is CATRGGGIGSGANVLTF.